This T cell receptor (beta chain) came from a study of blood T cells in healthy people across ages. Study results and caveats: Strong correlation linked observed beta diversity and percent naive T cells.

Germline V gives CDR1 SGHAT, CDR2 FQNNGV. The CDR3 totals 16 residues. V shed 1 base, J shed 3 bases, and the junction held 4 bases outside the gene matches. Every sample gave at least 5.5 micrograms of total RNA when it was extracted. This clonotype was detected only a few times. Its antigen is unknown. A second PCR of about 6 to 11 cycles used a sample-barcoded 5' primer and a J-beta primer mix. The template-switch adaptor, which had 12 random nucleotides, put a tag on each cDNA molecule. MiXCR, applied by TCRdb to the 5' RACE reads, yields one record per CDR3 protein. The sample gives about 580,000 distinct CDR3 sequences, around half of which show up once; about 22% is in the top ten.

The sequencing input was blood. This sequence was found in a man aged 80 or over in good health. This chain joins TRBV11-2 and TRBJ2-1, with TRBD2 matching over 9 bases. DNA of the CDR3: TGTGCCAGCAGCTTAGGCCCTAGCGGGGTCTACAATGAGCAGTTCTTC. Translating gives CASSLGPSGVYNEQFF.